Each of the 25 T cell receptor beta chains below was sequenced from the same sample in a study of cytomegalovirus exposure and HLA in healthy donors. The PCR was carried out with 60 Vbeta primers and 13 Jbeta primers. TCRdb's table, derived via immunoSEQ multiplex PCR, lists solely in-frame clones and lacks some. The sample contains roughly 95,000 clones, about three quarters of which appear only once. The sequencing sample was made of PBMCs. Every receptor here comes from a young man in good health and CMV-seropositive.

V gene TRBV30 combines with J gene TRBJ2-1, with D maybe TRBD2 (6 bases). This CDR3 region has 13 residues. Germline V lookup: CDR1 GTSNPN, CDR2 SVGIG (reference sequence). Trimming stripped 2 bases from V and 13 bases from J, with 18 bases between. DNA for the CDR3: TGTGCCTGGAGTTTAGGATTCCGGGGGTCCCAGTTCTTC. This gives the protein CAWSLGFRGSQFF. The complete variable domain, with remaining parts taken from reference TRBV30 and TRBJ2-1, reads SQTIHQWPATLVQPVGSPLSLECTVEGTSNPNLYWYRQAAGRGLQLLFYSVGIGQISSEVPQNLSASRPQDRQFILSSKKLLLSDSGFYLCAWSLGFRGSQFFGPGTRLTVL.

This chain uses TRBV28 with TRBJ2-2; TRBD2 is a possible D gene (5 bases). Deletions cut 6 bases from V and 6 bases from J, with 8 bases between. In germline, CDR1 is MDHEN, CDR2 SYDVKM. The CDR3 loop spans 12 amino acids. The CDR3 loop is CASSRRPGELFF. The CDR3 DNA follows: TGTGCCAGCAGCCGGAGGCCCGGGGAGCTGTTTTTT.

The rearrangement joins TRBV7-2 to TRBJ1-6; 8 nucleotides agree with TRBD1. The V and J ends lost 5 bases and 6 bases, in that order; junction bases with no gene match: 9. From germline, CDR1 is SGHTA and CDR2 FQGNSA. This CDR3 region has 16 residues. CDR3 nucleotide sequence: TGTGCCAGCAGCCTGGACAGGGAGTGGGGTAATTCACCCCTCCACTTT. Protein: CASSLDREWGNSPLHF.

The chain is built from TRBV19 and TRBJ2-2, with D possibly being TRBD1 (6 bases). In germline, CDR1 is LNHDA, CDR2 SQIVND (reference sequence). The ends were cut back, 7 bases at V and 0 bases at J, with 12 bases in the middle. The CDR3 has 15 amino acids. The CDR3 here is CASTPDRSNTGELFF. In nucleotides, the CDR3 is TGTGCCAGTACCCCCGACAGGTCGAACACCGGGGAGCTGTTTTTT.

This rearrangement joins TRBV9 to TRBJ1-6, with D perhaps TRBD1 (6 bases). CDR1 is SGDLS, CDR2 YYNGEE, per germline. This CDR3 has 15 amino acids. V was pared by 4 bases and J by 3 bases, with 11 bases between. The CDR3 reads CASSLRQDYNSPLHF. CDR3 in DNA: TGTGCCAGCAGCTTACGACAGGACTATAATTCACCCCTCCACTTT.

The V call is TRBV5-1, the J call TRBJ2-3; 12 bases line up with TRBD1. CDR3 length: 18 residues. The V gene end was trimmed by 4 bases and the J gene end by 4 bases; junction bases not matched to a gene: 13. Germline CDR1 reads SGHRS; CDR2 reads YFSETQ. The CDR3 DNA is TGCGCCAGCAGCCCGCTCCGGGACAGGGGGCGGGGGGCAGATACGCAGTATTTT. Protein product: CASSPLRDRGRGADTQYF.

V and J are TRBV28 and TRBJ2-7; D perhaps matches TRBD2 (5 bases). CDR3 length equals 17 residues. The germline V gene encodes CDR1 MDHEN and CDR2 SYDVKM. The V end was cut by 3 bases, the J end by 0 bases, with 18 bases between. Here the CDR3 DNA reads TGTGCCAGCAGTTTTCATGGGCTAGCAGGAAGCTCCTACGAGCAGTACTTC. It yields the protein CASSFHGLAGSSYEQYF.

The gene calls are TRBV6-1 and TRBJ2-7, with 16 bases lining up with TRBD2. There are 15 residues in the CDR3. CDR1 is MNHNS and CDR2 is SASEGT in the germline V gene. The V gene end was trimmed by 7 bases and the J gene end by 2 bases; junction bases not matched to a gene: 2. The CDR3 nucleotides are TGTGCCAGCACCGGGACTAGCGGGGGGGCCTACGAGCAGTACGTC. As protein: CASTGTSGGAYEQYV.

This clone was seen only a few times. The chain uses TRBV7-9 and TRBJ2-3, with TRBD2 matching 12 bases. V lost 5 bases and J lost 0; bases outside the gene matches: 3. The germline CDR1 and CDR2 sequences are SEHNR and FQNEAQ (reference sequence). The CDR3 has 16 residues. The CDR3 spells CASSPSGRASTDTQYF. The CDR3 nucleotides are TGTGCCAGCAGCCCTAGCGGGAGGGCTAGCACAGATACGCAGTATTTT.

This clone has a handful of counts. The V call is TRBV18, the J call TRBJ1-3; D is uncertain. Per germline, CDR1 KGHSH and CDR2 LQKENI. Trimming took off 2 bases at V and 0 bases at J, with 8 bases between the two ends. The CDR3 has 15 residues. Here the CDR3 reads CASSPIAFSGNTIYF. The DNA of the CDR3 is TGTGCCAGCTCACCAATCGCGTTCTCTGGAAACACCATATATTTT.

The chain employs TRBV10-3 and TRBJ2-3; 10 bases align to TRBD2. V trimming: 4 bases; J trimming: 3 bases; junction bases outside the gene matches: 4. The germline CDR1 and CDR2 sequences are ENHRY and SYGVKD. This CDR3 is built from 15 residues. The CDR3 protein is CAISASLAGTDTQYF. The CDR3 bases are TGTGCCATCAGTGCGTCACTAGCGGGGACAGATACGCAGTATTTT.

J is TRBJ1-2 and V is TRBV7-9, with a tentative D call TRBD1 (5 bases). Trimming removed 5 bases from V and 6 bases from J, with 13 bases in between. The CDR3 has 13 residues. Germline V lookup: CDR1 SEHNR, CDR2 FQNEAQ (reference sequence). CDR3 sequence reads: CASSATTDNGYTF. The CDR3, as DNA: TGTGCCAGCAGCGCCACGACAGATAATGGCTACACCTTC.

Remarks on this clone: Other DNA sequences in the same sample also yield this CDR3. J is TRBJ1-2 and V is TRBV11-2; tentatively, D is TRBD1 (6 bases). CDR1 and CDR2 (germline): SGHAT, FQNNGV. This CDR3 contains 13 residues. Trimming stripped 6 bases from V and 2 bases from J, with 10 bases between. The CDR3 DNA reads TGTGCCAGCAGTCCTCAGGGGAACTATGGCTACACCTTC. Protein: CASSPQGNYGYTF.

To note about this clone: The same CDR3 also results from other DNA sequences found in this sample. The rearrangement links TRBV27 to TRBJ2-4, with a weak D call TRBD2 (5 bases). Germline CDR1 is MNHEY and CDR2 is SMNVEV (reference sequence). This CDR3 has 15 residues. Deletions cut 9 bases from V and 6 bases from J, with 21 bases between. CDR3 DNA sequence: TGTGCCAGTAGTCCCGTATCCCTGGCGGGAAACATTCAGTACTTC. It codes for CASSPVSLAGNIQYF.

CDR3 nucleotide sequence: TGTGCCAGCAGTGGGACAGGCGATAATCAGCCCCAGCATTTT. Translation gives CASSGTGDNQPQHF. The chain links TRBV28 to TRBJ1-5; TRBD1 matches at 8 bases. The trim removed 5 bases at V and 4 bases at J, leaving 4 bases unmatched. The CDR3 has 14 residues. Germline loops: CDR1 MDHEN, CDR2 SYDVKM. The whole variable domain, remainder taken from reference TRBV28 and TRBJ1-5, is DVKVTQSSRYLVKRTGEKVFLECVQDMDHENMFWYRQDPGLGLRLIYFSYDVKMKEKGDIPEGYSVSREKKERFSLILESASTNQTSMYLCASSGTGDNQPQHFGDGTRLSIL.

The chain carries TRBV9 and TRBJ2-7, with D unclear. The CDR3 totals 14 residues. Per the germline V gene, CDR1 is SGDLS and CDR2 is YYNGEE. Deletions cut 4 bases from V and 2 bases from J, with 13 bases between. CDR3 residues: CASSPLSETYEQYF. CDR3 in DNA: TGTGCCAGCAGCCCTCTGAGTGAAACCTACGAGCAGTACTTC.

The CDR3 nucleotides read TGTGCCAGCAGCATAGGAGGGCCTAACACCGGGGAGCTGTTTTTT. Translated, it gives CASSIGGPNTGELFF. The chain joins TRBV6-5 to TRBJ2-2, with D perhaps matching TRBD2 (6 bases). This CDR3 region has 15 residues. The germline V and J ends were trimmed by 6 bases and 2 bases, with 13 bases remaining between them. CDR1 and CDR2 from the germline V gene are MNHEY and SVGAGI.

The V call is TRBV30, the J call TRBJ2-1; 10 positions agree with TRBD1. After removal of 1 base from V and 6 bases from J, the junction contained 6 bases not matched to a gene. In germline, CDR1 is GTSNPN, CDR2 SVGIG (reference sequence). CDR3 length: 15 amino acids. The CDR3 protein is CAWSGDRGLLNEQFF. CDR3 DNA: TGTGCCTGGAGTGGCGACAGGGGGCTTCTCAATGAGCAGTTCTTC.

This chain uses TRBV9 with TRBJ2-2; D is perhaps TRBD1 (6 bases). This CDR3 comprises 18 residues. Germline CDR1 SGDLS, CDR2 YYNGEE. Trimming removed 4 bases from V and 0 bases from J, with 19 bases in between. CDR3 sequence (DNA): TGTGCCAGCAGCCCGAGGCAGGGGCCGTCCTCGAACACCGGGGAGCTGTTTTTT. This gives the protein CASSPRQGPSSNTGELFF.

The rearrangement links TRBV5-5 to TRBJ1-2; D is possibly TRBD1 (5 bases). The CDR3 is 12 residues long. The V gene's germline CDR1 is SGHKS and CDR2 YYEKEE (reference sequence). V lost 2 bases and J lost 8, with 10 bases in between. The CDR3 sequence: CASSFRRGGYTF. DNA of the CDR3: TGTGCCAGCAGCTTCAGGAGGGGAGGCTACACCTTC.

The chain combines TRBV7-3 with TRBJ2-5, with TRBD2 matching over 8 bases. This CDR3 spans 15 amino acids. Germline V gene sequence: CDR1 SGHTA, CDR2 FQGTGA. The ends lost 4 bases at V and 5 bases at J; junction bases unmatched: 9. The CDR3 nucleotides are TGTGCCAGCAGCTCCGGACTAGCAACGTTTGAGACCCAGTACTTC. Amino acids: CASSSGLATFETQYF.

The chain couples TRBV7-3 to TRBJ2-1, with 7 bases identical to TRBD1. The trim removed 5 bases at V and 8 bases at J, leaving 12 bases unmatched. The CDR3 totals 15 residues. The V gene's germline CDR1 is SGHTA and CDR2 FQGTGA. CDR3 bases: TGTGCCAGCAGCAGTTATACGACAGGGAACGATGAGCAGTTCTTC. Its protein product is CASSSYTTGNDEQFF.

The chain has TRBV30 and TRBJ2-7, with TRBD2 identical over 7 bases. In germline, CDR1 is GTSNPN, CDR2 SVGIG (reference sequence). CDR3 length: 15 residues. V shed 3 bases, J shed 0 bases, and the junction held 8 bases outside the gene matches. CDR3 nucleotide sequence: TGTGCCTGGAGAAAGCCGGGACTACCCTCCTACGAGCAGTACTTC. Residues: CAWRKPGLPSYEQYF.

This chain joins TRBV28 and TRBJ1-5; D unclear. CDR1 MDHEN and CDR2 SYDVKM come from the germline V gene. The CDR3 totals 12 residues. Trimming stripped 7 bases from V and 5 bases from J, with 9 bases between. The CDR3 sequence is CASMEGHQPQHF. The CDR3 nucleotides read TGTGCCAGCATGGAGGGTCATCAGCCCCAGCATTTT.

This rearrangement joins TRBV18 to TRBJ1-1; D is possibly TRBD1 (6 bases). The CDR3 is 13 amino acids. Trimming removed 0 bases from V and 7 bases from J, with 9 bases in between. Germline values: CDR1 KGHSH, CDR2 LQKENI. The CDR3 nucleotides are TGTGCCAGCTCACCACCGGGAGGGGGTGAAGCTTTCTTT. This gives the protein CASSPPGGGEAFF.